The next 30 T cell receptor beta chains were all read from a single sample in a study of blood T cell repertoires in COVID-19. Measured with immunoSEQ multiplex PCR; TCRdb has only the in-frame clones, and not every one. The table has fewer than 200,000 clones, roughly 84% seen once; the top ten hold approximately 1.2%. Sequences were obtained from peripheral blood. The receptors come from a man aged 55 to 69 who had recovered from COVID-19.

The genes are TRBV19 and TRBJ2-1, with 10 bases identical to TRBD1. J was trimmed by 9 bases and V by 4 bases; bases with no gene match: 6. The CDR3 length is 14 residues. Germline V lookup: CDR1 LNHDA, CDR2 SQIVND (reference sequence). The CDR3 loop is CASSTRQGAIEQFF. CDR3 bases: TGTGCCAGTAGTACTCGACAGGGGGCTATTGAGCAGTTCTTC.

This clone was seen more than once but under ten times. The genes are TRBV5-1 and TRBJ2-7; the D gene is possibly TRBD1 (6 bases). The CDR3 is 14 residues long. Germline-derived CDR1 and CDR2 are SGHRS and YFSETQ. The V end lost 0 bases, the J end lost 6 bases, and 13 bases lay between the germline ends. This CDR3 is CASSLEGGWSEQYF. The CDR3 DNA is TGCGCCAGCAGCTTGGAAGGGGGATGGAGCGAGCAGTACTTC.

The chain links TRBV27 to TRBJ2-2, with 7 bases aligning to TRBD1. J gave up 1 base and V 5 bases, and 4 bases lay outside the gene matches. The CDR3 sequence is 15 residues long. Germline lookup yields CDR1 MNHEY and CDR2 SMNVEV (reference sequence). CDR3 protein: CASSDHRGNTGELFF. The CDR3 DNA reads TGTGCCAGCAGTGACCACAGGGGGAACACCGGGGAGCTGTTTTTT.

This rearrangement joins TRBV11-3 to TRBJ1-1, with D unresolved. The CDR3 extends over 13 amino acids. Per the germline V gene, CDR1 is SGHNT and CDR2 is YENEEA. V lost 2 bases, J lost 3 bases, and 7 bases lay in between. The CDR3 coding sequence is TGTGCCAGCAGCTTAAGCGGGTACACTGAAGCTTTCTTT. Amino acids: CASSLSGYTEAFF.

The rearrangement links TRBV6-6 to TRBJ2-7; perhaps TRBD2 as D (6 bases). The germline V gene encodes CDR1 MNHNY and CDR2 SVGAGI (reference sequence). The CDR3 has 14 amino acids. CDR3 nucleotide sequence: TGTGCAGTGGAAAGGGGCTGGGGACTTGACGAGCAGTACTTC. Its protein product is CAVERGWGLDEQYF.

This clone was detected only once. V gene TRBV7-9 combines with J gene TRBJ2-5; TRBD2 is a possible D gene (6 bases). Trimming removed 4 bases from V and 4 bases from J, with 19 bases in between. The CDR3 contains 16 residues. Germline lookup yields CDR1 SEHNR and CDR2 FQNEAQ (reference sequence). The CDR3 sequence is CASSSGARHSGETQYF. DNA of the CDR3: TGTGCCAGCAGCTCGGGAGCTAGACACTCGGGAGAGACCCAGTACTTC.

The chain recombines TRBV7-2 with TRBJ2-3, with TRBD2 identical over 13 bases. The CDR3 totals 17 residues. With 1 base clipped from V and 1 base from J, the junction kept 2 bases outside the gene matches. Germline lookup yields CDR1 SGHTA and CDR2 FQGNSA. The CDR3 DNA reads as TGTGCCAGCAGCTTAGAAGGACTAGCGGGGGGCACAGATACGCAGTATTTT. Residues: CASSLEGLAGGTDTQYF.

The CDR3 loop reads CASSWDRNTGELFF. The CDR3 DNA is TGTGCCAGCAGTTGGGACAGGAACACCGGGGAGCTGTTTTTT. The V gene is TRBV6-2 or TRBV6-3, the J gene TRBJ2-2, with TRBD1 matching 7 bases. CDR3 length: 14 residues. V shed 4 bases, J shed 1 base, and the junction held 0 bases outside the gene matches. Germline loops: CDR1 MNHEY, CDR2 SVGEGT.

The rearrangement links TRBV9 to TRBJ1-2; D perhaps matches TRBD1 (6 bases). Germline values: CDR1 SGDLS, CDR2 YYNGEE. The CDR3 totals 15 residues. V lost 6 bases, J lost 2 bases, and 17 bases lay in between. CDR3 sequence reads: CASTQAVRGNYGYTF. The CDR3, as DNA: TGTGCCAGCACCCAAGCCGTCAGGGGAAACTATGGCTACACCTTC.

The CDR3 sequence: CASSFQGNTEAFF. As DNA, the CDR3 is TGTGCCAGCAGTTTTCAGGGGAACACTGAAGCTTTCTTT. The genes are TRBV2 and TRBJ1-1, with D possibly TRBD1 on 5 matching bases. The CDR3 totals 13 residues. V lost 5 bases, J lost 1 base, and 8 bases lay in between. Germline CDR1 reads SNHLY; CDR2 reads FYNNEI.

This clone turned up a few times. J is TRBJ2-5 and V is TRBV7-3, with 7 nucleotides matching TRBD2. The ends lost 5 bases at V and 2 bases at J; junction bases unmatched: 8. The CDR3 sequence is 15 residues long. From germline, CDR1 is SGHTA and CDR2 FQGTGA. The chain's CDR3 is CASSPSFGGQETQYF. In DNA form, the CDR3 reads TGTGCCAGCAGCCCATCGTTCGGGGGGCAAGAGACCCAGTACTTC.

This chain connects TRBV6-6 to TRBJ2-5, with 8 bases identical to TRBD1. This CDR3 has 15 residues. V dropped 4 bases and J dropped 4; count of bases not matched to a gene: 8. Germline CDR1 MNHNY, CDR2 SVGAGI (reference sequence). The CDR3: CASSSSDRGGETQYF. CDR3 DNA: TGTGCCAGCAGTTCTTCTGACAGGGGCGGAGAGACCCAGTACTTC.

The genes are TRBV11-1 and TRBJ1-4, with 8 bases fitting TRBD1. V shed 5 bases and J 8 bases; nucleotides not matched to a gene: 13. Germline V CDR1 and CDR2: SGHAT, FQDESV (reference sequence). This CDR3 has 16 amino acids. This CDR3 reads CASSPRTGSVREKLFF. The DNA of the CDR3 is TGTGCCAGCAGCCCGAGGACAGGGTCGGTTCGCGAAAAACTGTTTTTT. The full variable domain, completed using reference TRBV11-1 and TRBJ1-4, is EAEVAQSPRYKITEKSQAVAFWCDPISGHATLYWYRQILGQGPELLVQFQDESVVDDSQLPKDRFSAERLKGVDSTLKIQPAELGDSAMYLCASSPRTGSVREKLFFGSGTQLSVL.

V usage is TRBV12-3 or TRBV12-4 and J usage is TRBJ1-4; no reliable D call. The CDR3 length is 13 residues. V gave up 6 bases and J gave up 15 bases, with 20 bases separating them. CDR3 sequence reads: CASSSVGGGRLFF. The DNA of the CDR3 is TGTGCCAGCAGCTCAGTGGGAGGTGGCAGGTTGTTTTTT.

The rearrangement uses TRBV7-2 and TRBJ2-7, with D possibly matching TRBD2 (6 bases). V lost 5 bases and J lost 0, with 11 bases in between. Germline V gene sequence: CDR1 SGHTA, CDR2 FQGNSA. The CDR3 is 14 amino acids. This CDR3 reads CASSAGRISYEQYF. CDR3 nucleotide sequence: TGTGCCAGCAGCGCGGGACGGATCTCCTACGAGCAGTACTTC.

This clone has only a few counts. The V gene is TRBV6-4, the J gene TRBJ2-7; D perhaps matches TRBD2 (7 bases). Germline CDR1 reads MRHNA; CDR2 reads SNTAGT. Deletions cut 4 bases from V and 0 bases from J, with 25 bases between. The length of the CDR3 is 19 residues. The CDR3 region has the DNA TGTGCCAGCAGTGCCCGGGGCGCGGGGGCAACTACCGGCTCCTACGAGCAGTACTTC. It is translated as CASSARGAGATTGSYEQYF.

The chain links TRBV11-1 to TRBJ2-3; TRBD2 matches at 10 bases. The CDR3 runs to 15 residues. After removal of 2 bases from V and 4 bases from J, the junction contained 3 bases not matched to a gene. Germline CDR1 SGHAT, CDR2 FQDESV (reference sequence). The CDR3 region has the DNA TGTGCCAGCAGCTTACTAGCGGGGGCCGCAGATACGCAGTATTTT. Protein product: CASSLLAGAADTQYF. Filled out from reference TRBV11-1 and TRBJ2-3, the complete variable domain reads EAEVAQSPRYKITEKSQAVAFWCDPISGHATLYWYRQILGQGPELLVQFQDESVVDDSQLPKDRFSAERLKGVDSTLKIQPAELGDSAMYLCASSLLAGAADTQYFGPGTRLTVL.

This clone showed up many times. The CDR3 DNA is TGTGCCAGCAGCCAAGCCGGGACAGACTATAATTCACCCCTCCACTTT. It encodes CASSQAGTDYNSPLHF. The V gene is TRBV3-1 (or the pseudogene TRBV3-2), the J gene TRBJ1-6, with 7 bases matching TRBD1. Germline V CDR1 and CDR2: LGHDT, YNNKEL (reference sequence). J was trimmed by 3 bases and V by 1 base; bases with no gene match: 3. This CDR3 is 16 amino acids long.

The genes are TRBV19 and TRBJ1-5, with TRBD1 as a possible D gene (5 bases). Trimming shortened V by 2 bases and J by 3 bases, and 17 bases separated the two germline ends. Germline V gives CDR1 LNHDA, CDR2 SQIVND (reference sequence). This CDR3 has 17 residues. The CDR3 nucleotides are TGTGCCAGTAGTATATGGTCGGCCAGGGTATTCAATCAGCCCCAGCATTTT. It codes for CASSIWSARVFNQPQHF. Together with reference TRBV19 and TRBJ1-5, the CDR3 gives the full variable domain: DGGITQSPKYLFRKEGQNVTLSCEQNLNHDAMYWYRQDPGQGLRLIYYSQIVNDFQKGDIAEGYSVSREKKESFPLTVTSAQKNPTAFYLCASSIWSARVFNQPQHFGDGTRLSIL.

The rearrangement joins TRBV25-1 to TRBJ1-4, with D perhaps TRBD1 (5 bases). Germline loops: CDR1 MGHDK, CDR2 SYGVNS. V was cut by 6 bases and J by 4 bases, with 15 bases left in between. The length of the CDR3 is 15 residues. CDR3 in DNA: TGTGCCAGCAGAGGCGACAGCAGGAGTAATGAAAAACTGTTTTTT. Translation: CASRGDSRSNEKLFF.

The gene calls are TRBV7-2 and TRBJ1-2; weak D call: TRBD1 (6 bases). CDR1 is SGHTA and CDR2 is FQGNSA in the germline V gene. The germline V and J ends were trimmed by 2 bases and 2 bases, with 12 bases remaining between them. The CDR3 runs 15 residues. This chain's CDR3 is CASSLKQGPNYGYTF. CDR3 coding DNA: TGTGCCAGCAGCTTAAAGCAGGGGCCCAACTATGGCTACACCTTC.

This clone was seen at least ten times. The V gene is TRBV7-9, the J gene TRBJ2-1; D is possibly TRBD1 (5 bases). Germline CDR1 and CDR2: SEHNR and FQNEAQ (reference sequence). The CDR3 sequence is 12 residues long. The V and J ends lost 7 bases and 8 bases respectively, with 12 bases between them. As DNA, the CDR3 is TGTGCCAGCACCCCCCAGGGTTATGAGCAGTTCTTC. Protein: CASTPQGYEQFF.

J is TRBJ1-1 and V is TRBV5-1; 8 nucleotides align to TRBD1. This CDR3 is built from 15 residues. Germline V gene data show CDR1 as SGHRS and CDR2 as YFSETQ. V dropped 4 bases and J dropped 1; count of bases not matched to a gene: 6. CDR3: CASSPGQGWNTEAFF. The CDR3 DNA sequence: TGCGCCAGCAGCCCCGGACAGGGTTGGAACACTGAAGCTTTCTTT.

The chain is built from TRBV6-5 and TRBJ2-7; D remains unclear. V lost 2 bases, J lost 4 bases, and 12 bases lay in between. The CDR3 totals 14 residues. The germline V gene has CDR1 MNHEY and CDR2 SVGAGI. The CDR3 loop reads CASSYGQAEYEQYF. CDR3 in DNA: TGTGCCAGCAGTTACGGGCAGGCCGAATACGAGCAGTACTTC.

The chain joins TRBV6-2 or TRBV6-3 to TRBJ1-6, with TRBD1 matching 7 bases. Germline values: CDR1 MNHEY, CDR2 SVGEGT. The CDR3 sequence is 16 residues long. The V segment lost 6 bases and the J segment 6 bases; nucleotides outside the gene matches: 11. The CDR3, as DNA: TGTGCCAGCAGCAAGCAAACCCAGGGGGGTAATTCACCCCTCCACTTT. Translation: CASSKQTQGGNSPLHF.

V is TRBV19 and J is TRBJ2-2; weak D call: TRBD1 (5 bases). The V gene lost 5 bases and the J gene lost 1 base, with 8 bases spanning the gap. The CDR3 has 14 amino acids. Germline V gives CDR1 LNHDA, CDR2 SQIVND (reference sequence). CDR3 DNA sequence: TGTGCCAGTAGTCTCGGACAGAACACCGGGGAGCTGTTTTTT. Protein sequence: CASSLGQNTGELFF.

The V gene is TRBV5-1, the J gene TRBJ2-3, with D possibly TRBD2 on 5 matching bases. Germline CDR1 SGHRS, CDR2 YFSETQ. V dropped 6 bases and J dropped 2 bases, with 16 bases sitting between them. CDR3 length equals 15 residues. CDR3 amino acids: CASTNTAGSTDTQYF. Here the CDR3 DNA reads TGCGCCAGCACCAATACCGCGGGTTCCACAGATACGCAGTATTTT. The entire variable domain, with the rest obtained from reference TRBV5-1 and TRBJ2-3, is as follows: KAGVTQTPRYLIKTRGQQVTLSCSPISGHRSVSWYQQTPGQGLQFLFEYFSETQRNKGNFPGRFSGRQFSNSRSEMNVSTLELGDSALYLCASTNTAGSTDTQYFGPGTRLTVL.

The J gene is TRBJ2-7, the V gene TRBV19; 8 nucleotides match TRBD1. The CDR3 runs 14 residues. Germline CDR1 is LNHDA and CDR2 is SQIVND (reference sequence). V shed 4 bases, J shed 5 bases, and the junction held 7 bases outside the gene matches. The CDR3 loop reads CASSTPGQGHEQYF. The CDR3 nucleotides read TGTGCCAGTAGTACCCCCGGACAGGGCCACGAGCAGTACTTC.

The J gene is TRBJ1-4, the V gene TRBV9; 7 bases are a match to TRBD1. With 0 bases clipped from V and 7 bases from J, the junction kept 6 bases outside the gene matches. The CDR3 totals 15 residues. Per germline, CDR1 SGDLS and CDR2 YYNGEE. CDR3 residues: CASSVGDSRSEKLFF. The CDR3 nucleotides are TGTGCCAGCAGCGTAGGGGACAGCAGAAGTGAAAAACTGTTTTTT.

V usage is TRBV13 and J usage is TRBJ2-7; 9 nucleotides align to TRBD1. The CDR3 consists of 15 residues. J gave up 4 bases and V 3 bases, and 7 bases lay outside the gene matches. Germline-derived CDR1 and CDR2 are PRHDT and FYEKMQ (reference sequence). CDR3 sequence reads: CASSFGTGILYEQYF. CDR3 in DNA: TGTGCCAGCAGCTTCGGGACAGGGATTCTTTACGAGCAGTACTTC.